Included here is one TCR beta chain sequence, with context. Antigen unknown. This entry comes from a study of cytomegalovirus exposure and HLA in healthy donors. Findings of the study overall: Later analysis reportedly placed an Asian-associated ancestry cluster below the roughly 700-donor mean in N-insertions.

Primers for the PCR totalled 60 Vbeta and 13 Jbeta. Produced via immunoSEQ multiplex PCR; TCRdb's table is partial and in-frame only. The table shows some 150,000 clones, with about three quarters occurring only once. The length of the CDR3 is 18 residues. CDR1 is LNHDA, CDR2 SQIVND, per germline (reference sequence). V lost 7 bases, J lost 8 bases, and 18 bases stayed unmatched. The receptor's source is a young man in good health and CMV-seronegative. The sequenced material came from PBMCs. V gene TRBV19 combines with J gene TRBJ2-2; 11 bases are a match to TRBD2. The CDR3 coding sequence is TGTGCCAGTAACCCTACCCCCCGTAGCGGGGGGGCCGGAGGGGAGCTGTTTTTT. It is translated as CASNPTPRSGGAGGELFF.